The T cell receptor beta chain under discussion was sequenced for a study of early T cells in non-severe SARS-CoV-2 infection. A single record per CDR3 protein comes from TCRdb applying MiXCR to the 5' RACE reads. The data hold around 70,000 distinct CDR3 sequences, with 9.1% observed a single time. CDR1 is SGHRS, CDR2 YFSETQ, per germline. The V end was cut by 1 base, the J end by 0 bases, with 9 bases between. The CDR3 consists of 15 residues. This clonotype was seen only a few times. Specimen: whole blood. This receptor was taken from an adult who was a healthcare worker with PCR-confirmed SARS-CoV-2 infection or an uninfected control (not recorded which). The rearrangement links TRBV5-1 to TRBJ2-3, with D possibly TRBD1 on 5 matching bases. The CDR3 nucleotides are TGCGCCAGCAGCTTGAGGACACTTAGCACAGATACGCAGTATTTT. It yields the protein CASSLRTLSTDTQYF.